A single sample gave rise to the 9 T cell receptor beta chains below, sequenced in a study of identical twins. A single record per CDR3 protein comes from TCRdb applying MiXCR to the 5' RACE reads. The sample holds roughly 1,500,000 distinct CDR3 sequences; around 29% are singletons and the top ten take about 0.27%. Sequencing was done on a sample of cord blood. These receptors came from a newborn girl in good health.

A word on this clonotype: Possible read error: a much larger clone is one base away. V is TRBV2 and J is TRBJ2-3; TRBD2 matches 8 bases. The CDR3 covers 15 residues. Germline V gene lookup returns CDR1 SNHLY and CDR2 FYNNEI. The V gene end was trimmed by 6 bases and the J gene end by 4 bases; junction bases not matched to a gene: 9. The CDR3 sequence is CASRWTSRRPDTQYF. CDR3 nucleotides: TGTGCCAGCAGGTGGACTAGCAGGAGACCAGATACGCAGTATTTT. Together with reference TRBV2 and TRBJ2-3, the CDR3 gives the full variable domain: EPEVTQTPSHQVTQMGQEVILRCVPISNHLYFYWYRQILGQKVEFLVSFYNNEISEKSEIFDDQFSVERPDGSNFTLKIRSTKLEDSAMYFCASRWTSRRPDTQYFGPGTRLTVL.

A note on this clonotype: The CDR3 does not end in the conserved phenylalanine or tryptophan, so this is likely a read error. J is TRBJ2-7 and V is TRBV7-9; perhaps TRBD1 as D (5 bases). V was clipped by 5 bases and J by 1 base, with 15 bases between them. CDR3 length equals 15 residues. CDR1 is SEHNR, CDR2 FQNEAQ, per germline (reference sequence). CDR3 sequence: CASSESWGASYEQYC. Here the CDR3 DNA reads TGTGCCAGCAGCGAGTCATGGGGCGCATCCTACGAGCAGTACTGC.

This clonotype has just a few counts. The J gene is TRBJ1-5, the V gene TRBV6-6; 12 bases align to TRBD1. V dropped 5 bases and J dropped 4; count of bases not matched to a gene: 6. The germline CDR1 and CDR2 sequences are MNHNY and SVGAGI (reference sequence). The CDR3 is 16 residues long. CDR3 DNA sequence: TGTGCCAGCAGTCCCGGGACAGGGGGCTTTAATCAGCCCCAGCATTTT. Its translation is CASSPGTGGFNQPQHF.

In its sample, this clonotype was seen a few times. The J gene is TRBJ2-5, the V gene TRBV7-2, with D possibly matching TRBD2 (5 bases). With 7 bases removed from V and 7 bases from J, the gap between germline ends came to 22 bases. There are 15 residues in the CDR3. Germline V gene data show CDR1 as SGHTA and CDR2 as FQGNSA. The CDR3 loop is CASTQEGLRLGTQYF. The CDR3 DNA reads TGTGCCAGCACCCAAGAGGGCCTCCGGCTTGGGACCCAGTACTTC.

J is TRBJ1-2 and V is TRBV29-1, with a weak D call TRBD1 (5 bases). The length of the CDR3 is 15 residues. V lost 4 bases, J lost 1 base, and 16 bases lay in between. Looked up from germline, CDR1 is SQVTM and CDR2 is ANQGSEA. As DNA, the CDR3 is TGCAGCGTTGGCCCAGGGAGGTTAGGTAACTATGGCTACACCTTC. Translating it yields CSVGPGRLGNYGYTF.

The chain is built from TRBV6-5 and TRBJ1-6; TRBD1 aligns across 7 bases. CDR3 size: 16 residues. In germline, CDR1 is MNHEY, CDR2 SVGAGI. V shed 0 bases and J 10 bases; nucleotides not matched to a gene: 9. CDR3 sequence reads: CASSYSRQGGRSPLHF. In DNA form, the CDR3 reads TGTGCCAGCAGTTACTCAAGACAGGGAGGGAGGTCACCCCTCCACTTT.

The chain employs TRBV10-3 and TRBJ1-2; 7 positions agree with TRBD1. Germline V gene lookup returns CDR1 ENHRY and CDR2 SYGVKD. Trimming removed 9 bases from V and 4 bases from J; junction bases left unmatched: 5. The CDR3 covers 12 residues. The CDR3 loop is CAMEAGGYGYTF. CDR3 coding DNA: TGTGCCATGGAGGCAGGGGGCTATGGCTACACCTTC.

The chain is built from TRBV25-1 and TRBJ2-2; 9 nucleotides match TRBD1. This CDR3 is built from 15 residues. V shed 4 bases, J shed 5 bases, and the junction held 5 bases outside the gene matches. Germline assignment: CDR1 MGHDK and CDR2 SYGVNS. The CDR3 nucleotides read TGTGCCAGCAGTGCCGCCGGGACAGGGACCGGGGAGCTGTTTTTT. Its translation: CASSAAGTGTGELFF.

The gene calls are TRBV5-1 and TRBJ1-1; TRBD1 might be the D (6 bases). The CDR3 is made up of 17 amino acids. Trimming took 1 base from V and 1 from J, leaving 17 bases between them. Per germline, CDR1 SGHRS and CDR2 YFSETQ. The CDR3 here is CASSLSSVRGRNTEAFF. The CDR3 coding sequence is TGCGCCAGCAGCTTGAGTTCGGTCAGGGGCCGGAACACTGAAGCTTTCTTT.